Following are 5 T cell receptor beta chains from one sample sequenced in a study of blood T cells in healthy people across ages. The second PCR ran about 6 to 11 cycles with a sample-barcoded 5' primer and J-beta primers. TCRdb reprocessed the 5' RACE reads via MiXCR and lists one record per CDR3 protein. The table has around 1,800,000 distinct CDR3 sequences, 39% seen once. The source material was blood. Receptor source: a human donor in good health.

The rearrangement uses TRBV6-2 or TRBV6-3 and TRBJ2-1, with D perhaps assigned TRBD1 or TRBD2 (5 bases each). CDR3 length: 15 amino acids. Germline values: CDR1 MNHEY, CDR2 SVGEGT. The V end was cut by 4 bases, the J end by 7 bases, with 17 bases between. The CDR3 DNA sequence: TGTGCCAGCAGTTTGCCGGGACCCTTATTTAATGAGCAGTTCTTC. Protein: CASSLPGPLFNEQFF.

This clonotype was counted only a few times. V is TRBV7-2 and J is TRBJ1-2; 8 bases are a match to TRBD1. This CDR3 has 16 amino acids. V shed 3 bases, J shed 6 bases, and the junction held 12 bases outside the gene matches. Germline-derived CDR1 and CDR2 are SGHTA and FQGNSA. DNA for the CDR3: TGTGCCAGCAGCTTGAGGTGGACAGGGTCAGGGGATGGCTACACCTTC. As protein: CASSLRWTGSGDGYTF.

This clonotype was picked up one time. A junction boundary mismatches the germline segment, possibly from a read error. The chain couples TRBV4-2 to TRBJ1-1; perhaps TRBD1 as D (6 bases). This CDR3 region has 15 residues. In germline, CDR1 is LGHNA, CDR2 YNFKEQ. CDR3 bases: TGTGTCAGCAGCCAAGGGGGGGGCGCGAACACTGAAGCTTTCTTT. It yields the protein CVSSQGGGANTEAFF.

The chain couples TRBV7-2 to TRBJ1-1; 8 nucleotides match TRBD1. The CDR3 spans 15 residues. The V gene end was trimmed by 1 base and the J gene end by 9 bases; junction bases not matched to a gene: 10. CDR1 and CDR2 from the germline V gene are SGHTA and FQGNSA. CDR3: CASSLGSNRGYQAFF. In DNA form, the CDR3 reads TGTGCCAGCAGCTTAGGTTCCAACAGGGGGTACCAAGCTTTCTTT.

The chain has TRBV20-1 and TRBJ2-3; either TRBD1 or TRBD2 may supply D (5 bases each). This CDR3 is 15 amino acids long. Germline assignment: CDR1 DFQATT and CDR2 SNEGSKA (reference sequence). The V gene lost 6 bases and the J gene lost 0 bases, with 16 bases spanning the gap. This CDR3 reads CSAETRDPSTDTQYF. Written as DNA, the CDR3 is TGCAGTGCCGAAACTCGGGACCCTAGCACAGATACGCAGTATTTT.